This T cell receptor beta chain is from a study of post-analysis software for immune sequencing data. Study-level background: The courses of disease that were included comprised relapsing-remitting, secondary progressive and progressive-relapsing multiple sclerosis.

Findings of the study overall: Controls had lower frequencies than patients of 4 or 5 TRBV segments, which included TRBV5-6, TRBV5-1 and TRBV20-1. Controls showed significantly higher normalized Chao1 diversity than did multiple sclerosis patients. The F measure placed samples prepared in the same batch into strongly shared clusters.

Turning to this clonotype: The antigen remains undetermined.

The library was made from cDNA and included unique molecular identifiers. TCRdb reprocessed the PCR reads via MiXCR and lists one record per CDR3 protein. The sample consists of some 370,000 distinct CDR3 sequences, less than 40% of them appearing once. Trimming removed 0 bases from V and 3 bases from J; junction bases left unmatched: 7. Germline assignment: CDR1 DFQATT and CDR2 SNEGSKA (reference sequence). The CDR3 runs to 16 residues. This receptor was identified in a girl aged 5 to 17 with multiple sclerosis. Sequencing was performed on blood. The chain employs TRBV20-1 and TRBJ2-1; the match to TRBD2 covers 8 bases. The DNA of the CDR3 is TGCAGTGCTAGAGATCGGGAGCGGGGGATCTACAATGAGCAGTTCTTC. This translates into CSARDRERGIYNEQFF.